Following are 13 T cell receptor beta chains from one sample sequenced in a study of cytomegalovirus exposure and HLA in healthy donors. Libraries were prepared by immunoSEQ multiplex PCR; TCRdb keeps only in-frame clonotypes and omits some of them. The table includes over 70,000 clones, about 90% detected once. Sequencing used PBMCs. The receptors come from a woman aged 18-29 years in good health and CMV-seropositive.

V usage is TRBV6-4 and J usage is TRBJ2-1, with TRBD1 matching over 12 bases. Germline V gene sequence: CDR1 MRHNA, CDR2 SNTAGT. This CDR3 region has 14 residues. The J segment lost 8 bases and the V segment lost 5 bases, leaving 4 bases of the junction unmatched. CDR3 in DNA: TGTGCCAGCAGTACGGGACAGGGGGCGGATGAGCAGTTCTTC. Encoded protein: CASSTGQGADEQFF.

The rearrangement joins TRBV11-2 to TRBJ1-2; TRBD1 might be the D (6 bases). The CDR3 sequence is 13 residues long. The germline V and J ends were trimmed by 0 bases and 8 bases, with 10 bases remaining between them. Germline CDR1 and CDR2: SGHAT and FQNNGV. In DNA form, the CDR3 reads TGTGCCAGCAGCTTAGACAGGGGAAGGGGCTACACCTTC. It yields the protein CASSLDRGRGYTF.

The rearrangement links TRBV2 to TRBJ2-2; 9 positions match TRBD1. CDR3 length: 16 residues. Germline lookup yields CDR1 SNHLY and CDR2 FYNNEI. The V segment lost 4 bases and the J segment 3 bases; nucleotides outside the gene matches: 6. The CDR3, as DNA: TGTGCCAGCAGTGGGGACAGGGCCTCGCACACCGGGGAGCTGTTTTTT. Translation gives CASSGDRASHTGELFF. Looking up the rest from reference TRBV2 and TRBJ2-2 gives the full variable domain: EPEVTQTPSHQVTQMGQEVILRCVPISNHLYFYWYRQILGQKVEFLVSFYNNEISEKSEIFDDQFSVERPDGSNFTLKIRSTKLEDSAMYFCASSGDRASHTGELFFGEGSRLTVL.

V and J are TRBV21-1 and TRBJ1-1; the D call of TRBD1 is as the table states it, not checked on the DNA. TRBV21-1 is annotated as a pseudogene. The CDR3 runs 15 residues. The CDR3 DNA reads TGTGCCAGCAGCAGACTGGCAGGGGTTAATACTGAAGCTTTCTTT. Encoded protein: CASSRLAGVNTEAFF.

This sequence joins TRBV2 and TRBJ1-2, with TRBD1 matching over 8 bases. With V trimmed by 6 bases and J by 7 bases, 4 bases remained unmatched. Germline CDR1 and CDR2: SNHLY and FYNNEI. The CDR3 has 12 amino acids. This CDR3 reads CASRDRGPGYTF. The DNA for the CDR3 is TGTGCCAGCAGAGACAGGGGCCCTGGCTACACCTTC.

V is TRBV5-1 and J is TRBJ2-4, with a tentative D call TRBD2 (5 bases). The CDR3 runs 14 residues. V was shortened by 2 bases and J by 5 bases, with 11 bases between the two germline ends. Germline V lookup: CDR1 SGHRS, CDR2 YFSETQ. As DNA, the CDR3 is TGCGCCAGCAGCTTTTCTTCCGGGGAAAACATTCAGTACTTC. Amino acids: CASSFSSGENIQYF.

The chain links TRBV5-5 to TRBJ1-2; TRBD1 matches at 9 bases. Germline CDR1 is SGHKS and CDR2 is YYEKEE (reference sequence). The junction had 2 bases not matched to a gene; V was cut back by 1 base and J by 4 bases. The CDR3 loop spans 14 amino acids. Here the CDR3 DNA reads TGTGCCAGCAGCTTGACGGGACAGGGCTATGGCTACACCTTC. Translated, it gives CASSLTGQGYGYTF.

V and J are TRBV10-3 and TRBJ2-2, with 9 bases that match TRBD1. V dropped 8 bases and J dropped 2; count of bases not matched to a gene: 3. In germline, CDR1 is ENHRY, CDR2 SYGVKD. The CDR3 length is 14 residues. As DNA, the CDR3 is TGTGCCATCGGACAGGGGTCCAACACCGGGGAGCTGTTTTTT. This sequence encodes CAIGQGSNTGELFF.

The rearrangement joins TRBV27 to TRBJ2-1; 11 bases agree with TRBD2. The germline CDR1 and CDR2 sequences are MNHEY and SMNVEV (reference sequence). The V and J ends lost 6 bases and 9 bases, in that order; junction bases with no gene match: 10. This CDR3 spans 15 amino acids. The CDR3 nucleotides are TGTGCCAGCAGCGACCTAGCGGGAGGACGCCTTGAGCAGTTCTTC. Its protein is CASSDLAGGRLEQFF.

This chain connects TRBV4-1 to TRBJ2-7; D is unclear. This CDR3 region has 13 residues. V was cut by 1 base and J by 0 bases, with 4 bases left in between. CDR1 and CDR2 from the germline V gene are MGHRA and YSYEKL. The CDR3 region is CASSQVVSYEQYF. CDR3 DNA sequence: TGCGCCAGCAGCCAAGTAGTCTCCTACGAGCAGTACTTC.

The chain joins TRBV6-1 to TRBJ1-5; 9 positions agree with TRBD1. Trimming removed 7 bases from V and 0 bases from J; junction bases left unmatched: 4. The CDR3 is made up of 15 amino acids. CDR1 and CDR2 (germline): MNHNS, SASEGT. CDR3 DNA sequence: TGTGCCAGCACGCGACAGGGGGTTAGCAATCAGCCCCAGCATTTT. Translated, it gives CASTRQGVSNQPQHF.

J is TRBJ1-2 and V is TRBV4-1; TRBD1 matches 7 bases. The CDR3 consists of 17 residues. V shed 1 base, J shed 5 bases, and the junction held 13 bases outside the gene matches. Per germline, CDR1 MGHRA and CDR2 YSYEKL. CDR3 coding DNA: TGCGCCAGCAGCCAAGGAGGGACAGAGACATTAATATATGGCTACACCTTC. It yields the protein CASSQGGTETLIYGYTF.

The chain is built from TRBV5-1 and TRBJ2-2; D perhaps matches TRBD1 (6 bases). The CDR3 is 13 residues long. V dropped 4 bases and J dropped 8 bases, with 12 bases sitting between them. CDR1 and CDR2 (germline): SGHRS, YFSETQ. This CDR3 is CASSLTGPGELFF. Here the CDR3 DNA reads TGCGCCAGCAGCCTAACAGGGCCGGGGGAGCTGTTTTTT.